This T cell receptor beta chain appears in the sequencing data of a study of identical twins. This CDR3 has 15 amino acids. V was clipped by 4 bases and J by 3 bases, with 15 bases between them. A universal primer site came from template switching; cDNA carried unique molecular identifiers. A single record per CDR3 protein comes from TCRdb applying MiXCR to the 5' RACE reads. Among roughly 1,500,000 distinct CDR3 sequences, under 35% were seen once, and the ten largest hold under 0.35%. The donor group consisted entirely of healthy Caucasians. Sample: cord blood. The TCR originated in a newborn girl in good health. The chain carries TRBV12-3 or TRBV12-4 and TRBJ1-2; tentatively, D is TRBD1 (5 bases). In nucleotides, the CDR3 is TGTGCCAGCAGTTCGAGGGTAGGGACTTACTATGGCTACACCTTC. Amino acid sequence: CASSSRVGTYYGYTF.